These 2 T cell receptor beta chains came from one sample sequenced in a study of spatial heterogeneity in lung cancer. Each CDR3 protein gets one entry after TCRdb re-called the 5' RACE reads with MiXCR. The sample contains about 18,000 distinct CDR3 sequences, 9.6% of which appear only once. These receptors have no identified antigens. Regarding the study as a whole: For expanded intratumoral alpha and beta TCRs, counts tracked tumor mutation counts.

Time point of the sample: sample taken at primary tumor resection. The material was lung tumor tissue, obtained at surgery. The receptors were sampled from a female donor with early-stage non-small cell lung cancer.

By share, this clonotype ranks as medium-sized (0.01 to 0.1%). Because this beta chain is a stray read in a library intended to capture alpha chains, its abundance should not be given much weight. The chain joins TRBV28 to TRBJ2-1, with a possible D match to TRBD2 (5 bases). The germline V gene encodes CDR1 MDHEN and CDR2 SYDVKM. V gave up 5 bases and J gave up 6 bases, with 11 bases separating them. The CDR3 has 13 amino acids. DNA for the CDR3: TGTGCCAGCAGTACCGGACTGACCAATGAGCAGTTCTTC. It codes for CASSTGLTNEQFF.

In its sample, this clonotype was seen many times. In a library made to pick up alpha chains, this beta chain is a stray read with a size that means little. V is TRBV7-9 and J is TRBJ1-6; no definite D call. Trimming left V 2 bases short and J 4 bases short, with 0 bases between. CDR1 is SEHNR, CDR2 FQNEAQ, per germline (reference sequence). The CDR3 covers 12 residues. The chain's CDR3 is CASSLYNSPLHF. In DNA, the CDR3 is TGTGCCAGCAGCTTATATAATTCACCCCTCCACTTT.